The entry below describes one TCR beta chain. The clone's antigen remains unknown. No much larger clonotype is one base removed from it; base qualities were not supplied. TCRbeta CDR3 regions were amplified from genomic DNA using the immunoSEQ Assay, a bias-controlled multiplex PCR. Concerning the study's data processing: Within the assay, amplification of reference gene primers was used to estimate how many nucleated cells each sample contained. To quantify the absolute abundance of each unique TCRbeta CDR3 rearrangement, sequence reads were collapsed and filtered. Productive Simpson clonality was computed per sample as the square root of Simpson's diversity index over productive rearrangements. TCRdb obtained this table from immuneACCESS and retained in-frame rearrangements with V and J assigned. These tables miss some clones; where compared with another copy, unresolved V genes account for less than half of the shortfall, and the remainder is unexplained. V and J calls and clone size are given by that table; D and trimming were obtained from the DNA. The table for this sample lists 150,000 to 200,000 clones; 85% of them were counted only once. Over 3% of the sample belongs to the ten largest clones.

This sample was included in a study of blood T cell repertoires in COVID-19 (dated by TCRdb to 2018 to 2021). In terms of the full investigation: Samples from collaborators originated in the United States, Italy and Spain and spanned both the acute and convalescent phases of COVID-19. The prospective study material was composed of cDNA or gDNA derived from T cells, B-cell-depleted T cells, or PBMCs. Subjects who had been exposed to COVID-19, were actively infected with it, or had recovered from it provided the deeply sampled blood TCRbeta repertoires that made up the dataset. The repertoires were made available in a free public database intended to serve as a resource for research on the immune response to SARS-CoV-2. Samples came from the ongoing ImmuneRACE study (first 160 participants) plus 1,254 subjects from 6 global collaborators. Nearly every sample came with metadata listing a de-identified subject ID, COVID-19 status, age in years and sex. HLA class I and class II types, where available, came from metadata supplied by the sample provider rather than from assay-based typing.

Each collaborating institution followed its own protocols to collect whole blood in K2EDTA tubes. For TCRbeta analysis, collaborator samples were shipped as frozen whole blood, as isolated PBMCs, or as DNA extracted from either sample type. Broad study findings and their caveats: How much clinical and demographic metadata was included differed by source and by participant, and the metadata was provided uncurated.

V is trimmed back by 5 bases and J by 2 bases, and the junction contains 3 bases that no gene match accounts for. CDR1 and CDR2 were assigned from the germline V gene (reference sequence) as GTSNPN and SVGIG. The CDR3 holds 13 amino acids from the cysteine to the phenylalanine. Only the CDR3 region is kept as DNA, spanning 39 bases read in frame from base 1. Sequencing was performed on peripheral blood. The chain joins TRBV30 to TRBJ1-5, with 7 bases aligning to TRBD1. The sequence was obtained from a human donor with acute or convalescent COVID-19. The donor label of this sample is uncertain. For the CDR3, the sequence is CAWEGQGNQPQHF. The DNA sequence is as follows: TGTGCCTGGGAAGGACAGGGCAATCAGCCCCAGCATTTT.